This T cell receptor (beta chain) derives from a study of T cell responses to AZD1222 COVID-19 vaccine. About this clone itself: Its antigen is currently unknown.

The ends lost 2 bases at V and 3 bases at J; junction bases unmatched: 1. The CDR3 consists of 13 residues. Per the germline V gene, CDR1 is MNHEY and CDR2 is SVGEGT. Study-level findings and limits: At 160-218 and 743-854, vaccine-associated CD4 TCRs were dominant, and they spanned spike.

Method: immunoSEQ multiplex PCR; TCRdb's copy keeps in-frame clones and lacks some. The sample has about 120,000 clones, about 90% seen once; the top ten hold 1.6%. The clonotype was recovered from an adult who received the AZD1222 COVID-19 vaccine. Sample: peripheral blood, taken 28 days after the second AZD1222 dose. The J gene is TRBJ2-7, the V gene TRBV6-2 or TRBV6-3, with 7 bases that match TRBD2. The DNA for the CDR3 is TGTGCCAGCAGTTACGCGGGAGTCTACGAGCAGTACTTC. It specifies CASSYAGVYEQYF.